These 14 T cell receptor beta chains share one sample of origin, sequenced in a study of cytomegalovirus exposure and HLA in healthy donors. The PCR made use of 60 Vbeta and 13 Jbeta primers. Sequencing used immunoSEQ multiplex PCR; TCRdb keeps in-frame clones, though not all of them. The data show roughly 130,000 clones, with roughly four fifths seen just once and approximately 1.8% held by the top ten. The sample comprised PBMCs. These receptors came from a woman aged 45-65 years in good health and CMV-seronegative.

V is TRBV30 and J is TRBJ1-3, with D maybe TRBD1 (6 bases). The CDR3 loop spans 19 amino acids. V was clipped by 5 bases and J by 1 base, with 27 bases between them. CDR1 is GTSNPN and CDR2 is SVGIG in the germline V gene (reference sequence). CDR3 in amino acids: CAWPVIAGVRRVSGNTIYF. CDR3 coding DNA: TGTGCCTGGCCTGTTATAGCAGGGGTTCGTCGAGTTTCTGGAAACACCATATATTTT.

V and J are TRBV7-2 and TRBJ1-5; tentatively, D is TRBD1 (6 bases). The ends were cut back, 5 bases at V and 0 bases at J, with 17 bases in the middle. This CDR3 is 17 amino acids long. Germline CDR1 SGHTA, CDR2 FQGNSA. The CDR3 region is CASSEWTEQFSNQPQHF. The CDR3 coding sequence is TGTGCCAGCAGCGAGTGGACAGAACAATTTAGCAATCAGCCCCAGCATTTT.

This clone is a singleton in its sample. The J gene is TRBJ2-3, the V gene TRBV6-4; TRBD1 might be the D (6 bases). The germline CDR1 and CDR2 sequences are MRHNA and SNTAGT. Trimming pared 4 bases from V and 0 bases from J, leaving 8 bases between. This CDR3 contains 14 residues. CDR3 loop: CASSAGHSTDTQYF. Written as DNA, the CDR3 is TGTGCCAGCAGTGCGGGACACAGCACAGATACGCAGTATTTT.

The CDR3 DNA reads TGTGCCAGTAGTACCTCGGCCGGAGGGGTAGCTGGAAACACCATATATTTT. Translated, it gives CASSTSAGGVAGNTIYF. The chain couples TRBV19 to TRBJ1-3; D perhaps matches TRBD1 (5 bases). CDR1 and CDR2 from the germline V gene are LNHDA and SQIVND (reference sequence). The V end was cut by 4 bases, the J end by 2 bases, with 18 bases between. The CDR3 extends over 17 amino acids.

The chain links TRBV28 to TRBJ2-2, with a tentative D call TRBD2 (6 bases). V gave up 2 bases and J gave up 1 base, with 11 bases separating them. Per the germline V gene, CDR1 is MDHEN and CDR2 is SYDVKM. The CDR3 is 16 amino acids. CDR3 residues: CASSLLGGLNTGELFF. The DNA for the CDR3 is TGTGCCAGCAGTTTACTCGGGGGTTTGAACACCGGGGAGCTGTTTTTT.

This clone was observed a single time. This sequence joins TRBV7-9 and TRBJ2-1, with D possibly matching TRBD2 (5 bases). From germline, CDR1 is SEHNR and CDR2 FQNEAQ (reference sequence). The CDR3 totals 15 residues. Trimming took off 6 bases at V and 8 bases at J, with 20 bases between the two ends. The CDR3 DNA reads as TGTGCCAGCAGTCTAACTAGTCAGAGGGTCTATGAGCAGTTCTTC. This gives the protein CASSLTSQRVYEQFF.

CDR3 in amino acids: CASSQTHLGGRSSYNEQFF. The CDR3 nucleotides are TGCGCCAGCAGCCAAACCCACCTTGGCGGGAGAAGCTCCTACAATGAGCAGTTCTTC. This chain connects TRBV4-3 to TRBJ2-1, with TRBD2 matching 7 bases. The CDR3 consists of 19 residues. Germline V gene lookup returns CDR1 LGHNA and CDR2 YSLEER. Germline trimming cut 2 bases from V and 0 bases from J; bases unmatched to any gene: 13.

This sequence joins TRBV6-6 and TRBJ1-4; the D gene is possibly TRBD1 (6 bases). The CDR3 contains 14 residues. Trimming left V 6 bases short and J 5 bases short, with 13 bases between. Germline-derived CDR1 and CDR2 are MNHNY and SVGAGI (reference sequence). The CDR3 DNA sequence: TGTGCCAGCAGCCGCGGACAGTACAATGAAAAACTGTTTTTT. Its protein product is CASSRGQYNEKLFF.

The chain is built from TRBV5-4 and TRBJ2-1; 10 bases agree with TRBD2. The germline V gene encodes CDR1 SGHNT and CDR2 YYREEE (reference sequence). The junction had 8 bases not matched to a gene; V was cut back by 4 bases and J by 7 bases. CDR3 length: 15 residues. The CDR3 spells CASSLSGRRGNEQFF. The CDR3 nucleotides are TGTGCCAGCAGCCTTAGCGGGAGGCGCGGGAATGAGCAGTTCTTC.

The chain links TRBV5-1 to TRBJ2-7; tentative D call: TRBD1 (5 bases). The CDR3 is 13 amino acids. CDR1 and CDR2 (germline): SGHRS, YFSETQ. With 1 base removed from V and 6 bases from J, the gap between germline ends came to 11 bases. The DNA for the CDR3 is TGCGCCAGCAGCTTGAATGTCCAGGGCGAGCAGTACGTC. Protein product: CASSLNVQGEQYV.

CDR3 sequence reads: CASIDRFRTGGYGYTF. CDR3 DNA sequence: TGTGCCAGTATCGATCGGTTCCGGACAGGGGGGTATGGCTACACCTTC. The V and J genes are TRBV19 and TRBJ1-2; 10 bases align to TRBD1. Germline V lookup: CDR1 LNHDA, CDR2 SQIVND (reference sequence). The CDR3 runs 16 residues. V was clipped by 7 bases and J by 5 bases; unmatched bases: 13.

This chain joins TRBV7-2 and TRBJ1-2, with D possibly TRBD1 on 5 matching bases. CDR3 length: 15 amino acids. Trimming took 1 base from V and 6 from J, leaving 15 bases between them. The germline V gene has CDR1 SGHTA and CDR2 FQGNSA. This chain's CDR3 is CASSLVSGGGDGYTF. In nucleotides, the CDR3 is TGTGCCAGCAGCTTAGTTTCCGGTGGGGGGGATGGCTACACCTTC.

The rearrangement joins TRBV7-2 to TRBJ2-7, with D possibly being TRBD2 (6 bases). V gave up 5 bases and J gave up 2 bases, with 19 bases separating them. Germline CDR1 reads SGHTA; CDR2 reads FQGNSA. The CDR3 sequence is 16 residues long. CDR3 sequence (DNA): TGTGCCAGCAGCCCCCCCCGACTAGTTTGGGCCTACGAGCAGTACTTC. Protein: CASSPPRLVWAYEQYF. The full variable domain, completed using reference TRBV7-2 and TRBJ2-7, is GAGVSQSPSNKVTEKGKDVELRCDPISGHTALYWYRQSLGQGLEFLIYFQGNSAPDKSGLPSDRFSAERTGGSVSTLTIQRTQQEDSAVYLCASSPPRLVWAYEQYFGPGTRLTVT.

This clone was detected only once. The chain carries TRBV6-6 and TRBJ2-7, with TRBD2 matching over 11 bases. In germline, CDR1 is MNHNY, CDR2 SVGAGI (reference sequence). The CDR3 is 14 amino acids. V was pared by 7 bases and J by 4 bases, with 6 bases of the junction left unmatched. This chain's CDR3 is CASKLAGEGYEQYV. The CDR3 region has the DNA TGTGCCAGCAAACTAGCGGGAGAGGGATACGAGCAGTACGTC.